The next 9 T cell receptor beta chains were all read from a single sample in a study of T cells in Graves' hyperthyroidism and ophthalmopathy. Template material for amplifying TCR beta CDR3 regions consisted of RNA transcripts. Researchers ran a first-round RT-PCR on the TCR CDR3 using the HTBI primer set. TCRdb reanalysed the multiplex PCR reads using MiXCR and keeps one entry per CDR3 protein. Of roughly 380,000 distinct CDR3 sequences listed, 14% were seen once; the top ten hold approximately 9.9%. Input material: blood. These receptors all come from a woman aged 60-70 years with Graves' hyperthyroidism.

The table lists this clonotype with many counts. J is TRBJ1-1 and V is TRBV7-3; possible D gene TRBD1, 6 bases. This CDR3 is 12 amino acids long. The germline CDR1 and CDR2 sequences are SGHTA and FQGTGA. V gave up 5 bases and J gave up 10 bases, with 14 bases separating them. The CDR3 protein is CASSNVGGPAFF. The CDR3 DNA reads TGTGCCAGCAGCAATGTAGGGGGACCAGCTTTCTTT.

The chain recombines TRBV5-1 with TRBJ2-5; D possibly corresponds to TRBD1 (6 bases). The CDR3 consists of 14 residues. Germline CDR1 and CDR2: SGHRS and YFSETQ. Trimming cost V 4 bases and J 2 bases, with 12 bases left between them. The CDR3: CASSAGTSQETQYF. DNA for the CDR3: TGCGCCAGCAGCGCCGGGACAAGTCAAGAGACCCAGTACTTC. The full variable domain, rest sourced from reference TRBV5-1 and TRBJ2-5, is KAGVTQTPRYLIKTRGQQVTLSCSPISGHRSVSWYQQTPGQGLQFLFEYFSETQRNKGNFPGRFSGRQFSNSRSEMNVSTLELGDSALYLCASSAGTSQETQYFGPGTRLLVL.

This clonotype has ten or more counts. V gene TRBV14 combines with J gene TRBJ1-2; no definite D call. Germline loops: CDR1 SGHDN, CDR2 FVKESK. Trimming removed 4 bases from V and 0 bases from J, with 15 bases in between. The CDR3 spans 16 residues. The CDR3 nucleotides read TGTGCCAGCAGCCCCCGTCACGGGCCAGCTAACTATGGCTACACCTTC. Residues: CASSPRHGPANYGYTF.

This clonotype was picked up many times. The chain couples TRBV27 to TRBJ1-5; 9 bases line up with TRBD1. The V gene end was trimmed by 6 bases and the J gene end by 7 bases; junction bases not matched to a gene: 7. The CDR3 sequence is 14 residues long. Germline-derived CDR1 and CDR2 are MNHEY and SMNVEV (reference sequence). Written as DNA, the CDR3 is TGTGCCAGCAGCGGACAGGGGCCAAGGCAGCCCCAGCATTTT. Translation gives CASSGQGPRQPQHF.

This clonotype was found once. This chain connects TRBV12-3 or TRBV12-4 to TRBJ1-5; D remains ambiguous. This CDR3 contains 15 residues. V was trimmed by 2 bases and J by 2 bases, leaving 10 bases between them. CDR3 region: CASSLFGQGNQPQHF. CDR3 nucleotides: TGTGCCAGCAGTTTATTTGGGCAGGGCAATCAGCCCCAGCATTTT.

This clonotype was observed a few times. The J gene is TRBJ2-1, the V gene TRBV19, with 12 bases lining up with TRBD2. The V segment lost 4 bases and the J segment 8 bases; nucleotides outside the gene matches: 6. This CDR3 is built from 15 residues. CDR1 LNHDA and CDR2 SQIVND come from the germline V gene (reference sequence). The CDR3 DNA sequence: TGTGCCAGTAGTAAACCTAGCGGGAGGGCAGATGAGCAGTTCTTC. Amino acids: CASSKPSGRADEQFF.

This clonotype was counted many times. The genes are TRBV11-2 and TRBJ1-1; D ambiguous. The CDR3 has 13 residues. Germline V gene data show CDR1 as SGHAT and CDR2 as FQNNGV. Trimming removed 1 base from V and 5 bases from J, with 8 bases in between. CDR3 amino acids: CASSLVRRTEAFF. CDR3 nucleotide sequence: TGTGCCAGCAGCTTAGTAAGGAGAACTGAAGCTTTCTTT.

The table lists this clonotype with many counts. This chain uses TRBV6-5 with TRBJ1-1, with D possibly being TRBD1 (5 bases). V was trimmed by 2 bases and J by 5 bases, leaving 9 bases between them. CDR1 and CDR2 from the germline V gene are MNHEY and SVGAGI. This CDR3 has 13 residues. CDR3 amino acids: CASSYRGWTEAFF. As DNA, the CDR3 is TGTGCCAGCAGTTACAGGGGTTGGACTGAAGCTTTCTTT.

This clonotype was recorded at least ten times. The chain combines TRBV5-1 with TRBJ2-7, with TRBD1 identical over 8 bases. Looked up from germline, CDR1 is SGHRS and CDR2 is YFSETQ. The J segment lost 4 bases and the V segment lost 7 bases, leaving 10 bases of the junction unmatched. The length of the CDR3 is 14 residues. The CDR3: CASSSRTGSYEQYF. The CDR3 DNA is TGCGCCAGCTCTAGCCGGACAGGGTCGTACGAGCAGTACTTC.